The 13 T cell receptor beta chains below were found in one sample sequenced in a study of metastatic and nonmetastatic thyroid tumors. TCRdb re-clonotyped the PCR reads via MiXCR. The table has 72,000 or so clones, about 17% seen once. Patients had received no treatment of any kind before thyroid surgery. Material: blood. These receptors were collected from a female donor with papillary thyroid cancer or a benign thyroid nodule (not recorded which). Some clones in this sample may be carry-over from other donors' samples.

This clone was found a few times. This rearrangement joins TRBV6-1 to TRBJ1-2, with a tentative D call TRBD1 (6 bases). Germline CDR1 reads MNHNS; CDR2 reads SASEGT. Trimming took 7 bases from V and 4 from J, leaving 19 bases between them. This CDR3 region has 15 residues. CDR3 sequence (DNA): TGTGCCAGCACCCCGACCCACAGGGAAATCTATGGCTACACCTTC. Its protein product is CASTPTHREIYGYTF.

The table lists this clone with a few counts. One end of the junction does not line up with germline, which may come from a read error. The rearrangement joins TRBV24-1 to TRBJ2-7, with D possibly being TRBD1 (6 bases). This CDR3 comprises 15 residues. Per the germline V gene, CDR1 is KGHDR and CDR2 is SFDVKD. The chain's CDR3 is CATSDSRTATYEQHF. The CDR3 DNA reads as TGTGCCACCAGTGATTCACGGACAGCCACCTACGAGCAGCACTTC.

The J gene is TRBJ2-3, the V gene TRBV27; 9 bases map to TRBD2. Losses at the gene ends were 5 bases for V and 5 bases for J; bases not matched to a gene: 11. The CDR3 loop spans 16 amino acids. Per germline, CDR1 MNHEY and CDR2 SMNVEV (reference sequence). This chain's CDR3 is CASSPRTSARGDTQYF. DNA of the CDR3: TGTGCCAGCAGTCCTAGGACTAGCGCGCGGGGAGATACGCAGTATTTT.

This clone was seen a few times. The chain has TRBV6-6 and TRBJ1-2, with 9 bases that match TRBD1. Germline assignment: CDR1 MNHNY and CDR2 SVGAGI (reference sequence). There are 14 residues in the CDR3. Germline trimming cut 1 base from V and 8 bases from J; bases unmatched to any gene: 5. DNA for the CDR3: TGTGCCAGCAGTTACTTAGACAGGGGGACCGGCTACACCTTC. This gives the protein CASSYLDRGTGYTF.

There are a few counts of this clone. The chain combines TRBV6-1 with TRBJ1-1; D is ambiguous. V was cut by 2 bases and J by 4 bases, with 8 bases left in between. From germline, CDR1 is MNHNS and CDR2 SASEGT. The CDR3 runs 13 residues. The CDR3 sequence: CASSEWETTEAFF. The DNA of the CDR3 is TGTGCCAGCAGTGAATGGGAGACCACTGAAGCTTTCTTT.

This clone was detected a few times. The chain recombines TRBV12-3 or TRBV12-4 with TRBJ2-7, with D possibly TRBD1 on 6 matching bases. The CDR3 totals 12 residues. Trimming left V 2 bases short and J 4 bases short, with 6 bases between. Here the CDR3 reads CASSLQGYEQYF. CDR3 DNA sequence: TGTGCCAGCAGTTTACAGGGGTACGAGCAGTACTTC.

The chain uses TRBV10-2 and TRBJ1-2, with 10 bases aligning to TRBD1. This CDR3 spans 14 amino acids. Unmatched junction bases numbered 9, after V lost 7 bases and J lost 7 bases. Germline assignment: CDR1 WSHSY and CDR2 SAAADI. The CDR3 loop is CASIPGTGVVGYTF. The CDR3 nucleotides are TGCGCCAGCATTCCCGGGACAGGGGTCGTTGGCTACACCTTC.

Many counts were recorded for this clone. V is TRBV27 and J is TRBJ2-4; D is undetermined. Trimming stripped 5 bases from V and 0 bases from J, with 8 bases between. The germline V gene encodes CDR1 MNHEY and CDR2 SMNVEV (reference sequence). The CDR3 runs to 14 residues. The CDR3 bases are TGTGCCAGCAGTCCCTCTTTAGCCAAAAACATTCAGTACTTC. Amino acids: CASSPSLAKNIQYF.

The table lists this clone with many counts. This rearrangement joins TRBV5-8 to TRBJ1-3; 7 bases line up with TRBD1. This CDR3 contains 15 residues. Trimming removed 3 bases from V and 0 bases from J; junction bases left unmatched: 3. Germline values: CDR1 SGHTS, CDR2 YDEGEE. CDR3 protein: CASSWGQSSGNTIYF. In nucleotides, the CDR3 is TGTGCCAGCAGCTGGGGACAGTCCTCTGGAAACACCATATATTTT.

This clone came up a few times. The rearrangement joins TRBV6-5 to TRBJ2-3; 7 bases are a match to TRBD2. The CDR3 sequence is 18 residues long. The ends lost 4 bases at V and 5 bases at J; junction bases unmatched: 18. Per the germline V gene, CDR1 is MNHEY and CDR2 is SVGAGI. CDR3 nucleotides: TGTGCCAGCAGTTCTCCCGGGACTATCGGGGTGGGTGAAGATACGCAGTATTTT. This gives the protein CASSSPGTIGVGEDTQYF.

This clone was counted at least ten times. The chain combines TRBV12-3 or TRBV12-4 with TRBJ1-2, with D uncertain. Trimming shortened V by 1 base and J by 4 bases, and 10 bases separated the two germline ends. This CDR3 is built from 14 residues. The CDR3 sequence: CASSLGARSYGYTF. CDR3 DNA sequence: TGTGCCAGCAGTTTAGGGGCCAGAAGCTATGGCTACACCTTC.

V and J are TRBV7-8 and TRBJ1-2; tentative D call: TRBD1 (6 bases). The CDR3 covers 14 residues. Germline loops: CDR1 SGHVS, CDR2 FQNEAQ. With 4 bases removed from V and 8 bases from J, the gap between germline ends came to 17 bases. As DNA, the CDR3 is TGTGCCAGCAGCTCTTCCCGGGGGCAATACGGCTACACCTTC. Translating it yields CASSSSRGQYGYTF.

This clone was observed many times. Other nucleotide sequences in the sample specify the same CDR3. V is TRBV14 and J is TRBJ1-2, with 7 positions matching TRBD1. Germline CDR1 reads SGHDN; CDR2 reads FVKESK. Trimming took 3 bases from V and 7 from J; bases not matched to a gene: 11. The CDR3 runs to 15 residues. Written as DNA, the CDR3 is TGTGCCAGCAGCCAGCAAACAGGGGTAATTGGTGGCTACACCTTC. This codes for CASSQQTGVIGGYTF.